Listed here are 11 T cell receptor beta chains from one sample, sequenced in a study of tumor T cells in aggressive B-cell lymphoma. Assay used: immunoSEQ multiplex PCR; TCRdb lists only in-frame clones, some missing. Of 10,000 or so clones in the sample, around 90% were seen once. Source material: tumor tissue. The receptors originated from an adult with diffuse large B cell lymphoma.

This clone showed up just a few times. This chain uses TRBV21-1 with TRBJ2-7; TRBD2 is the table's D call, not checked against the DNA. TRBV21-1 is a listed pseudogene. The CDR3 extends over 18 amino acids. The CDR3 DNA reads TGTGCCAGCAGCACGGGACTAGCGGGCTTACACCGGACCTACGAGCAGTACTTC. Amino acids: CASSTGLAGLHRTYEQYF.

The chain employs TRBV9 and TRBJ2-7, with 9 bases matching TRBD1. Germline CDR1 is SGDLS and CDR2 is YYNGEE. CDR3 size: 16 residues. V lost 3 bases to trimming and J lost 0 bases; unmatched junction nucleotides: 7. This chain's CDR3 is CASSDPGTGSSYEQYF. The CDR3 bases are TGTGCCAGCAGCGACCCCGGGACAGGGAGCTCCTACGAGCAGTACTTC.

This sequence joins TRBV10-2 and TRBJ2-2; the match to TRBD2 covers 9 bases. The CDR3 extends over 17 amino acids. The germline CDR1 and CDR2 sequences are WSHSY and SAAADI. Trimming took 0 bases from V and 4 from J; bases not matched to a gene: 6. The CDR3 DNA follows: TGCGCCAGCAGTGAGTCAGGTAGCGGGGGCTCCACCGGGGAGCTGTTTTTT. The encoded protein is CASSESGSGGSTGELFF.

This clone appeared a few times. V is TRBV9 and J is TRBJ1-2, with a tentative D call TRBD1 (5 bases). The CDR3 is made up of 15 amino acids. Trimming took off 4 bases at V and 1 base at J, with 14 bases between the two ends. Germline assignment: CDR1 SGDLS and CDR2 YYNGEE. This CDR3 reads CASSPAGEVNYGYTF. CDR3 coding DNA: TGTGCCAGCAGCCCAGCGGGGGAGGTTAACTATGGCTACACCTTC.

This chain uses TRBV12-5 with TRBJ2-7; D might be TRBD2 (6 bases). Germline CDR1 and CDR2: LGHNT and FRNRAP. The germline V and J ends were trimmed by 1 base and 7 bases, with 11 bases remaining between them. CDR3 length: 13 residues. CDR3 DNA sequence: TGTGCTAGTGGTTTGGCAACCCTAGCGGAGCAGTACTTC. Translation gives CASGLATLAEQYF.

The chain employs TRBV5-1 and TRBJ2-1, with 8 bases identical to TRBD2. Trimming at V came to 2 bases and at J to 5 bases, leaving 3 bases not matched to a gene. This CDR3 has 14 amino acids. Germline CDR1 SGHRS, CDR2 YFSETQ. CDR3 nucleotides: TGCGCCAGCAGCTTTACTAGCGGAGACAATGAGCAGTTCTTC. It encodes CASSFTSGDNEQFF.

The gene calls are TRBV10-1 and TRBJ2-2; the D is unclear. Per germline, CDR1 WNHNN and CDR2 SYGVQD (reference sequence). This CDR3 region has 12 residues. Trimming took 8 bases from V and 0 from J, leaving 4 bases between them. CDR3 sequence reads: CASGANTGELFF. In DNA form, the CDR3 reads TGCGCCAGCGGAGCGAACACCGGGGAGCTGTTTTTT.

The chain couples TRBV7-9 to TRBJ2-3, with D tentatively TRBD1 (6 bases). CDR3 length equals 19 residues. V lost 5 bases and J lost 9, with 33 bases in between. The germline gives CDR1 SEHNR, CDR2 FQNEAQ (reference sequence). CDR3 sequence reads: CASSTQNVGTSSSLSTQYF. The CDR3, as DNA: TGTGCCAGCAGCACCCAAAACGTGGGGACAAGCTCTTCGCTTTCGACGCAGTATTTT.

The V gene is TRBV19, the J gene TRBJ1-2; 8 bases map to TRBD1. V lost 9 bases and J lost 1; bases outside the gene matches: 4. The V gene's germline CDR1 is LNHDA and CDR2 SQIVND (reference sequence). This CDR3 is built from 13 residues. The DNA for the CDR3 is TGTGCCAGCCGGGACAGGATTAACTATGGCTACACCTTC. Its protein is CASRDRINYGYTF.

The chain has TRBV6-5 and TRBJ1-4, with D possibly matching TRBD1 (5 bases). V lost 6 bases and J 3 bases, leaving 11 bases between the germline ends. Germline V gene lookup returns CDR1 MNHEY and CDR2 SVGAGI. The CDR3 is made up of 14 amino acids. The CDR3 bases are TGTGCCAGCAGCAAGACAGCCCCTAATGAAAAACTGTTTTTT. It codes for CASSKTAPNEKLFF.

This clone occurred once. This sample includes further DNA sequences coding for the same CDR3. The chain links TRBV2 to TRBJ2-6, with 8 nucleotides matching TRBD1. Looked up from germline, CDR1 is SNHLY and CDR2 is FYNNEI. J gave up 2 bases and V 7 bases, and 7 bases lay outside the gene matches. The CDR3 loop spans 16 amino acids. CDR3 sequence (DNA): TGTGCCAGCACCAAGGAGGGACAGGCTGGGGCCAACGTCCTGACTTTC. Its translation is CASTKEGQAGANVLTF.